This T cell receptor (beta chain) was profiled in a study of T-cell reconstitution after alpha-beta-depleted transplantation in children. Study results and caveats: Expanded graft clones numbering several hundred reportedly gave rise to alpha-beta T cells about two months after transplant.

Regarding this clonotype: What it recognizes is unknown.

This CDR3 is 17 amino acids long. CDR1 SGHRS and CDR2 YFSETQ come from the germline V gene. V lost 0 bases and J 2 bases, leaving 18 bases between the germline ends. Construction of the TCRbeta library involved unique molecular identifiers. TCRdb passed the PCR reads through MiXCR, listing each CDR3 protein once. This sample has some 840,000 distinct CDR3 sequences, with approximately 15% found just once. This sequence joins TRBV5-1 and TRBJ2-7; maybe TRBD2 (6 bases). The sequencing here drew on PBMCs, mostly from graft donor cells, taken 360 days after TCRalphabeta/CD19-depleted stem cell transplant. This TCR was recovered from a male patient aged 10-17 years who had a stem cell transplant for acute lymphoblastic leukemia, so the T cells may come from the graft donor. The CDR3 loop is CASSLAPETGETYEQYF. The DNA for the CDR3 is TGCGCCAGCAGCTTGGCTCCCGAGACGGGGGAAACCTACGAGCAGTACTTC.